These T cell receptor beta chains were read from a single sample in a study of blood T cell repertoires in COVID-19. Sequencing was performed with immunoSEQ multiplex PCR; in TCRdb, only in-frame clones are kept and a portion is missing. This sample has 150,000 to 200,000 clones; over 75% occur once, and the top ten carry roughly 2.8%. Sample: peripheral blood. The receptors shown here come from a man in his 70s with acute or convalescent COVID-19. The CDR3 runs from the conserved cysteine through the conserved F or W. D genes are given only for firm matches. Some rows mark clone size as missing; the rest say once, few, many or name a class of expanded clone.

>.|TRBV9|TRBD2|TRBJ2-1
TGTGCCAGCAGCGCTGGGGCGGGGCTAGCGGGAGCGTACAATGAGCAGTTCTTC
CASSAGAGLAGAYNEQFF
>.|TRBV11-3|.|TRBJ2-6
TGTGCCAGCAGCTTAGTCTCAGGATTCTCTGGGGCCAACGTCCTGACTTTC
CASSLVSGFSGANVLTF
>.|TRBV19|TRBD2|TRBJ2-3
TGTGCCAGTAGTATCGATGGTGGGCGGGGGGGCACAGATACGCAGTATTTT
CASSIDGGRGGTDTQYF
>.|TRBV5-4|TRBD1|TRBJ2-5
TGTGCCAGCAGCCCCGACTTTCCGGACAGGGGTGAGACCCAGTACTTC
CASSPDFPDRGETQYF
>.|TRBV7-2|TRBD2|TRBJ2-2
TGTGCCAGCAGCTGGCGGACTAGCGCGGGCACCGGGGAGCTGTTTTTT
CASSWRTSAGTGELFF
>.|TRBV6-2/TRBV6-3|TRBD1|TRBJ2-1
TGTGCCAGCAGTGACTACTCCGGGACAGGGCGTAATGAGCAGTTCTTC
CASSDYSGTGRNEQFF
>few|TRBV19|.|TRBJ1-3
TGTGCCAGTAATCAGGGGTCCCCCTTCTCTGGAAACACCATATATTTT
CASNQGSPFSGNTIYF
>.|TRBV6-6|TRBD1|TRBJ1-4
TGTGCCACGGGACAGGGAACTAATGAAAAACTGTTTTTT
CATGQGTNEKLFF
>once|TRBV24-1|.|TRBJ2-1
TGTGCCACCAGTGATACGGGATTGTACAATGAGCAGTTCTTC
CATSDTGLYNEQFF
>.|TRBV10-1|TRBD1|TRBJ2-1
TGCGCCAGCAGTGATTCGGGGACAGGTACCTACAATGAGCAGTTCTTC
CASSDSGTGTYNEQFF
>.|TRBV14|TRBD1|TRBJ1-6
TGTGCCAGCAGCCAAGACGGGACAGGGGTTTCACCCCTCCACTTT
CASSQDGTGVSPLHF
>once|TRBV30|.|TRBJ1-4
TGTGCCTGGAGAGAGACGGGCGGGGATGAAAAACTGTTTTTT
CAWRETGGDEKLFF
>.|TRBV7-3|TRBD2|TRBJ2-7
TGTGCCAGCAGCCCGGGACTAGCGGGAGCATACGAGCAGTACTTC
CASSPGLAGAYEQYF
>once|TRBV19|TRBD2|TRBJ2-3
TGTGCCAGTAGTCCTAGCGGGTCAAGAACAGATACGCAGTATTTT
CASSPSGSRTDTQYF
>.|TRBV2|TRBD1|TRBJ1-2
TGTGCCAGCAGTGAATTAGGGGGCGGCTACACCTTC
CASSELGGGYTF
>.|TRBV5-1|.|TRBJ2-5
TGCGCCAGCAGCCCCTGGGATGGCAGGGGAGAGACCCAGTACTTC
CASSPWDGRGETQYF
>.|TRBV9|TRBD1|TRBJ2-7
TGTGCCAGCAGCGTAGAGGGGGCCCCCTACGAGCAGTACTTC
CASSVEGAPYEQYF
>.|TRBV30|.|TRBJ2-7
TGTGCCTGCAGACCAGGGGAGAACTACGAGCAGTACTTC
CACRPGENYEQYF
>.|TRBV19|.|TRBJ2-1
TGTGCCAGTAGTATAATCAATTACAATGAGCAGTTCTTC
CASSIINYNEQFF
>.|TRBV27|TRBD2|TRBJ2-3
TGTGCCAGCAGTTTATTAGGACTAGCGGGAGGAACAGATACGCAGTATTTT
CASSLLGLAGGTDTQYF
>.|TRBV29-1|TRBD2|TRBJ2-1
TGCAGCGTTGACCAGGGGGCTAGCGGGAGGGGTAGTGAGCAGTTCTTC
CSVDQGASGRGSEQFF
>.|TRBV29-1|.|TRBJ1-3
TGCAGCGTTGACGGAGGTGCAGGTACCTCTGGAAACACCATATATTTT
CSVDGGAGTSGNTIYF
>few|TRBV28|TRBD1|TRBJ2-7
TGTGCCAGCAGTCTGGACAGGATAGTGGAGCAGTACTTC
CASSLDRIVEQYF
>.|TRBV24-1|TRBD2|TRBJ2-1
TGTGCCACCAGTGATTTCACTAGCGGGGAGGACAATGAGCAGTTCTTC
CATSDFTSGEDNEQFF
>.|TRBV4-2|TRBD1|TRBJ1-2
TGTGCCAGCAGCCAGGATCCCCGGGCAGGGGGGTATGGCTACACCTTC
CASSQDPRAGGYGYTF
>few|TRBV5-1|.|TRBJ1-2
TGCGCCAGCAGCTTGGCCCGGGGAAGCTATGGCTACACCTTC
CASSLARGSYGYTF
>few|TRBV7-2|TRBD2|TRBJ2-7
TGTGCCAGCAGCCCCTCTAGCGGGGGCTACGAGCAGTACTTC
CASSPSSGGYEQYF
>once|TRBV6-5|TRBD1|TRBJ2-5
TGTGCCAGCAGCCAAGGGACAGGGTCAAGGGAGACCCAGTACTTC
CASSQGTGSRETQYF
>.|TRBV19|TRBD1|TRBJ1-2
TGTGCCAGTAGTATAGAGCAGGACAGGGGGGGCTACACCTTC
CASSIEQDRGGYTF
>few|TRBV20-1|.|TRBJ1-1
TGCAGTGCTAGTAGCCAGGCAACTGAAGCTTTCTTT
CSASSQATEAFF
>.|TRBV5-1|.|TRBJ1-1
TGCGCCAGCAGCTTCGGACAGGAAGCTTTCTTT
CASSFGQEAFF
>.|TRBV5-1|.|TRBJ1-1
TGCGCCAGCAGCTTTGTGGGGGGGGCCGAAGCTTTCTTT
CASSFVGGAEAFF
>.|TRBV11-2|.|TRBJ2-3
TGTGCGTCGTCAGGTGGGAGCGGCACAGATACGCAGTATTTT
CASSGGSGTDTQYF
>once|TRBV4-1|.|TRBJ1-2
TGCGCCAGCAGCCAAGAGGGGCGACAGGTCTATGGCTACACCTTC
CASSQEGRQVYGYTF
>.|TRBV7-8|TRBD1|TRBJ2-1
TGTGCCAGCAGGATGCAGGGGGCGTGGAGGAATGAGCAGTTCTTC
CASRMQGAWRNEQFF
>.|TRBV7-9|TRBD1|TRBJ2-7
TGTGCCAGCAGCGCAACGGGACAGGGGGGAGAGGAGCAGTACTTC
CASSATGQGGEEQYF
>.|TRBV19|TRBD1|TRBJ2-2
TGTGCCAGTAGTGTAGGGACAGCGAACACCGGGGAGCTGTTTTTT
CASSVGTANTGELFF
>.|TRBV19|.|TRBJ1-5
TGTGCCAGTAGTATAGCATTCCAGCCCCAGCATTTT
CASSIAFQPQHF
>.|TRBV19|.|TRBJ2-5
TGTGCCAGCCGGGACTTCCAAGAGACCCAGTACTTC
CASRDFQETQYF
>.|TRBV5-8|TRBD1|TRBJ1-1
TGTGCCAGCCTGGACAGGGGGCGCGTGAACACTGAAGCTTTCTTT
CASLDRGRVNTEAFF
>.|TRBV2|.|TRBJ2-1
TGTGCCAGCAGAGCTGCACTCGATAAGCAGTTCTTC
CASRAALDKQFF
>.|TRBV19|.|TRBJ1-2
TGTGCCAGTAGTATACGAGGCAGGGGTTATGGCTACACCTTC
CASSIRGRGYGYTF
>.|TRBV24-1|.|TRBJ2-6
TGTGCCACCAGTGATAACAGGAGATCTGGGGCCAACGTCCTGACTTTC
CATSDNRRSGANVLTF
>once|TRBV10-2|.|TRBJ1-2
TGCGCCAGCAGTGAGGTCGGTCGGTCGAATGGCTACACCTTC
CASSEVGRSNGYTF
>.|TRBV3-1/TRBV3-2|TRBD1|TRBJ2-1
TGTGCCAGCAGCCACCGGATCAAAGGGACAGCCTACAATGAGCAGTTCTTC
CASSHRIKGTAYNEQFF
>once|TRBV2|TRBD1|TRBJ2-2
TGTGCCAGCGGGACAGGGGTCACCGGGGAGCTGTTTTTT
CASGTGVTGELFF
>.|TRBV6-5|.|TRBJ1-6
TGTGCCAGCAGTTACTCATTCAGGGTGCATTCACCCCTCCACTTT
CASSYSFRVHSPLHF
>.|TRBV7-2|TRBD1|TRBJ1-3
TGTGCCAGCAGCTTAGACAGGAGACAGGGGTATGGAAACACCATATATTTT
CASSLDRRQGYGNTIYF
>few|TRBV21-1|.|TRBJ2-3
TGTGCCAGCAGGAATAGGGGACAGGAGACAGATACGCAGTATTTT
CASRNRGQETDTQYF
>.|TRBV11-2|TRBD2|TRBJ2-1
TGTGCCAGCAGCTTAGGGGCTAGCGGGGGGGCAAAGACCTACAATGAGCAGTTCTTC
CASSLGASGGAKTYNEQFF
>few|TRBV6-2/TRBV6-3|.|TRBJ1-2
TGTGCCAGCAGTACGACAGATACCGGAACTAACTATGGCTACACCTTC
CASSTTDTGTNYGYTF
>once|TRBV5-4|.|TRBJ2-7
TGTGCCAGCAGCTTTGGGGCTTCCACCCACGAGCAGTACTTC
CASSFGASTHEQYF
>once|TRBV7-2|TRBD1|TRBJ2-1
TGTGCCAGCAGTCGGACAGGGCAAAGCTCCTACAATGAGCAGTTCTTC
CASSRTGQSSYNEQFF
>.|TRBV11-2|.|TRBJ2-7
TGTGCCAGCAGAGGGGTTGACGAGCAGTACTTC
CASRGVDEQYF